This T cell receptor beta chain was documented in a study of immune cell composition in non-small cell lung cancer. Profiled with immunoSEQ multiplex PCR; TCRdb holds only in-frame clones, not every one. The sample carries about 3,400 clones, around 84% recorded once. The normal lung sample lay at least 3 cm, and maximally far, from the tumour. Frozen unsorted single-cell suspensions supplied the genomic DNA. Germline lookup yields CDR1 SGHRS and CDR2 YFSETQ. The CDR3 loop spans 14 amino acids. The J segment lost 12 bases and the V segment lost 0 bases, leaving 7 bases of the junction unmatched. This chain links TRBV5-1 with TRBJ1-2; TRBD1 matches at 11 bases. The source is a human donor with non-small cell lung cancer. Material for sequencing was non-adjacent lung tissue. The CDR3 loop reads CASSLEGTGGRDTF. The CDR3 DNA reads as TGCGCCAGCAGCTTGGAAGGGACAGGGGGTCGGGACACCTTC.